This entry concerns a single TCR beta chain. Its cognate antigen is unknown. Amplified TCR beta CDR3 regions were obtained using RNA transcripts as template. HTBI primers served in a first-round RT-PCR, which a second-round multiplex PCR followed. TCRdb re-analysed the multiplex PCR reads in MiXCR, keeping a single row per CDR3 protein. The table records 350,000 to 450,000 distinct CDR3 sequences, 15% to 20% of them present only once. The sample originates from a study of Graves' ophthalmopathy and Graves' hyperthyroidism. The overall study: There was a collection of peripheral blood at initial diagnosis, before any treatment. Findings of the study overall: Cross-validated, the 13-signature model showed 87.88%/81.08% sensitivity/specificity, and 80%/75% in the test set.

The length of the CDR3 is 14 residues. Germline CDR1 reads MNHEY; CDR2 reads SVGEGT. V lost 4 bases and J lost 2; bases outside the gene matches: 4. Those donors who had ophthalmopathy presented with moderate-to-severe activity, a CAS of ≥3, a NOSPECS of ≥4 and a duration under 3 months. Clinicians diagnosed using symptoms, serum thyroxine, TRAb, thyroid ultrasound and orbital computed tomography. The sequencing input was peripheral blood. The clonotype originates from a woman between 18 and 30 years old with Graves' ophthalmopathy. This chain links TRBV6-2 or TRBV6-3 with TRBJ1-1; 7 bases are a match to TRBD1. The CDR3 reads CASSWDSTNTEAFF. As DNA, the CDR3 is TGTGCCAGCAGTTGGGACAGCACAAACACTGAAGCTTTCTTT.